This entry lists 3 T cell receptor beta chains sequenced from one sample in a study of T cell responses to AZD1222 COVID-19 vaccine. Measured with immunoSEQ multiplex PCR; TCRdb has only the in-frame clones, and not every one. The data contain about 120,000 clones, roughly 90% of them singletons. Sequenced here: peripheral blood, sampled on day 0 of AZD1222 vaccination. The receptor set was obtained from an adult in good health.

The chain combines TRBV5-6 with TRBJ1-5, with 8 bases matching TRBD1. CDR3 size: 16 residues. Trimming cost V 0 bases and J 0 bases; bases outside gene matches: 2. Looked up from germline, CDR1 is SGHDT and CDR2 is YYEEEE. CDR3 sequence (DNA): TGTGCCAGCAGCTTGGGGACAGGGAATAGCAATCAGCCCCAGCATTTT. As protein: CASSLGTGNSNQPQHF.

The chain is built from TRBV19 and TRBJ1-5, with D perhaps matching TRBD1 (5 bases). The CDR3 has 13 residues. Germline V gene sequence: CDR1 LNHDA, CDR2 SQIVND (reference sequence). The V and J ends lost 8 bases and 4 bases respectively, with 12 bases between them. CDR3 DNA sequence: TGTGCCAGTGACAGCCGAAATAATCAGCCCCAGCATTTT. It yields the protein CASDSRNNQPQHF.

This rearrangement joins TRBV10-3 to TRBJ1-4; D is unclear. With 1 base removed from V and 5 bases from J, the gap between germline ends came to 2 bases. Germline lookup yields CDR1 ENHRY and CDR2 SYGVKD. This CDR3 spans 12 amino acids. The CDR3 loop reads CAISEWNEKLFF. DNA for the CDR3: TGTGCCATCAGTGAGTGGAATGAAAAACTGTTTTTT.